The entry below describes one TCR beta chain. This sample is part of a study of blood T cell repertoires in COVID-19. Sequenced by immunoSEQ multiplex PCR; TCRdb stores in-frame clones only, minus some. This table has 200,000 to 300,000 clones, 75% to 90% appearing once. Sequenced material: PBMCs or T cells enriched from blood (not recorded which). This TCR was recovered from a woman in her 30s who had recovered from COVID-19.

The CDR3 spells CATSRDGTHTEAFF. The CDR3 DNA follows: TGTGCCACCAGCAGAGATGGGACTCACACTGAAGCTTTCTTT. The chain uses TRBV15 and TRBJ1-1; D is possibly TRBD1 (5 bases). The V end lost 0 bases, the J end lost 3 bases, and 8 bases lay between the germline ends. Germline V CDR1 and CDR2: LNHNV, YYDKDF (reference sequence). CDR3 length equals 14 residues.